The clone carrying this T cell receptor beta chain was picked up a small number of times. Its antigen is unknown. This sample was included in a study of beta chain features in type 1 diabetes. Whole-study results and caveats: Significant though moderate, a shortening of TCRB CDR3s appeared in all four CD4+ subsets of Type 1 diabetes patients.

V was cut by 3 bases and J by 7 bases, with 13 bases left in between. Germline CDR1 SGDLS, CDR2 YYNGEE. This CDR3 contains 13 residues. All of the isolated RNA was reverse transcribed, so expressed TCRB transcripts were sequenced. Sequencing used immunoSEQ multiplex PCR; TCRdb keeps in-frame clones, though not all of them. The repertoire holds a few hundred thousand clones, with roughly 14% as singletons. The sequenced sample consisted of naive CD4+ T cells from blood. The sequence was collected from a woman between 18 and 30 years old with type 1 diabetes. The gene calls are TRBV9 and TRBJ1-2, with D maybe TRBD1 (5 bases). The CDR3 DNA is TGTGCCAGCAGCGGCAGGGTTTTGTTTGGCTACACCTTC. This sequence encodes CASSGRVLFGYTF.